This T cell receptor (beta chain) was recovered during a study of naive and memory T cell subsets (dated by TCRdb to 2016 to 2017). General notes on the study: Sorted naive and memory T cell subsets from peripheral blood were analyzed in the study using a UMI-based, open-source pipeline for TCR alpha and beta sequencing. The results of the functional CMV T cell responses matched the IgG serology results in every case. RNA was DNase-treated and reverse transcribed with TCR constant-region primers, mostly using SuperScript III.

Library method: UMI-ligation and nested PCR. To cover both TRBC1 and TRBC2, the beta constant-region primer consisted of an equimolar mix of two oligonucleotides. A single-stranded oligonucleotide containing the SP2 primer and a 12-nucleotide UMI was joined to the 3' end of the cDNA by T4 RNA ligase 1. Four rounds of PCR, combining the SP2 primer with nested alpha and beta constant-region primers, were used to amplify the ligated cDNA. Incubation of the ligation reaction was carried out at 16 degrees C for about 20-24 hours. To avoid over-amplification, PCR2 was usually performed as a SYBR Green qPCR and halted once a predetermined threshold was reached. All purifications after the first were performed with Agencourt AMPure XP magnetic beads. Library amounts were measured by Qubit and library quality was assessed on a TapeStation, where the main peak was expected at around 650 bp. Pooled libraries were sequenced on an Illumina MiSeq with v2 2x251 paired-end kits, typically giving about 0.85-2 million reads per sample. Each sample library was pooled at approximately 3.7 nM, and roughly 4.5-7% PhiX was included to improve cluster recognition. In the source study's methods: V and J genes were assigned to Demultiplexor-processed FASTQ reads by Decombinator through tag matching, with a single base-pair mismatch being allowed. UMIs were used by Collapsinator to correct both sequencing errors and frequency errors arising from PCR heterogeneity. TCRs were translated and CDR3s were extracted from the conserved cysteine to the FGXG phenylalanine by CDR3Translator, with non-productive sequences being flagged. Gini, Shannon entropy and inverse Simpson indices were calculated on repertoires that had been subsampled to equal numbers of UMI-defined TCRs. Within the linear range, a power law was fitted by maximum likelihood to the distributions of clonotype abundance. For one naive CD8 sample, the pipeline and MIGEC produced similar UMI counts, unique TCR numbers and clonal distributions. In one analysis, naive TCRs that were also found in any memory subset of the same donor were excluded from the naive repertoire. A set of roughly 6,600 CMV-associated CDR3 sequences, compiled from VDJdb and a published dataset, was used to search the repertoires. TCRdb reworked the public reads: Q25 trimming with fastp, MiXCR clone assembly, productive beta chains retained. Entries that share a CDR3 protein sequence are merged under the most common genes and DNA. The V and J calls and clone size come from TCRdb's table, not from the authors' own analysis. The table for this sample lists around 160,000 distinct CDR3 sequences; about 17% of them were counted only once. The ten largest clones capture around 0.14% of the sample.

From the second PCR step onward, the TCR alpha chain libraries and the TCR beta chain libraries were amplified separately. Donor CMV status was determined by IFNgamma production from CD4+ T cells after overnight stimulation of fresh PBMCs with CMV viral lysate. Miltenyi beads were used first to positively select CD4 T cells, and CD8 T cells were then positively selected from the CD4-negative fraction. Cells stained for CD3, CD4, CD8, CD45RA, CD27 and a live/dead dye were sorted on a BD Aria II into four subsets by CD45RA and CD27. A few healthy volunteers provided blood, and the blood of each volunteer was split into CD4 and CD8 T cells and then into four differentiation subsets. About 110 ml of peripheral blood was drawn per donor, and PBMC were isolated by Ficoll-Paque PLUS density-gradient centrifugation. Sorted cells were lysed in RLT buffer, and RNA was extracted with a Qiagen RNeasy kit and stored at -80°C.

The paper's findings and limits, for the study overall: RNA-based TCR counts may be influenced by expression changes linked to T cell activation and differentiation. Following error correction, more than 95% of naive TCR sequences occurred only once, which made naive abundance distributions much steeper than those of memory subsets. A few larger clonotypes were present in naive repertoires, particularly the CD8 repertoires, and these clonotypes were possibly memory cells re-expressing CD45RA. The abundance of TCRs followed a power law with an exponent that differed between naive and memory subsets yet stayed consistent across the three individuals. In both CD4 and CD8 cells, going from naive through CM, EM and EMRA, the Gini index went up while Shannon and inverse Simpson diversity went down. A clonotype was defined as a single alpha or beta chain sequence rather than as a paired alpha/beta receptor. The repertoire findings for the naive and memory subsets could not be validated against a ground truth because none was available.

About this clonotype: The antigen it binds to is not known. One base away there is no much larger clone; base qualities are not given.

Sequencing used naive CD4+ T cells from blood. Taken with the paper, the label for cell subset or site translates to: naive T cells, CD45RA high CD27+. This sequence was found in a human donor in good health.

The DNA sequence reads TGTGCCAGCAGCTTCGGGTGGGAGCAGTACTTC. This sequence encodes CASSFGWEQYF. The chain links TRBV7-2 with TRBJ2-7; the D segment cannot be called with confidence. From the cysteine up to the phenylalanine, the CDR3 has a length of 11 residues. Only the CDR3 DNA is retained, 33 bases long and in frame from the first base. For CDR1 and CDR2, the germline V gene lists SGHTA and FQGNSA. V is shortened by 3 bases, J by 7 bases, and the region joining them spans 7 bases.